This T cell receptor beta chain was sequenced in a study of T cells in Graves' hyperthyroidism and ophthalmopathy. Study in general: At the time of initial diagnosis and before any treatment, peripheral blood was collected.

The CDR3 extends over 15 amino acids. V dropped 4 bases and J dropped 0; count of bases not matched to a gene: 8. Germline V gene sequence: CDR1 DFQATT, CDR2 SNEGSKA (reference sequence). RNA transcripts were the template for amplifying TCR beta CDR3 regions. TCR CDR3 regions were first amplified by RT-PCR with HTBI primers. TCRdb reanalysed the multiplex PCR reads using MiXCR and keeps one entry per CDR3 protein. The sample holds 300,000 to 350,000 distinct CDR3 sequences, 16% seen once. This clonotype was seen at least ten times. As yet, its antigen is unknown. Graves' hyperthyroidism showing no ophthalmopathy progression within 18 months was considered stable. Source material for PBMCs was about 10 ml fresh peripheral blood. General observations from the study: Ophthalmopathy, which appeared later, was predicted by the model a median around 6.9 months before onset.

This TCR was recovered from a man aged 25 to 40 with Graves' hyperthyroidism. V and J are TRBV20-1 and TRBJ2-7; TRBD2 matches at 8 bases. Sequencing was performed on blood. The CDR3 DNA sequence: TGCAGTGCTACGGGAGGGACCGAGAGCTCCTACGAGCAGTACTTC. Residues: CSATGGTESSYEQYF.